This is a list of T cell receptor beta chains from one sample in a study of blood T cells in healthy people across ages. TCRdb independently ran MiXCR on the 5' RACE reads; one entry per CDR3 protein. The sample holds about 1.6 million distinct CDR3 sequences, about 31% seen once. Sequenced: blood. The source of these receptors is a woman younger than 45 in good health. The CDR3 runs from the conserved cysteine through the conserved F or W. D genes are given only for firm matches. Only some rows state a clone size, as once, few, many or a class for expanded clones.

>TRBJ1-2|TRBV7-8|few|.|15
CASSLGGGASYGYTF
TGTGCCAGCAGCTTAGGGGGGGGAGCCAGCTATGGCTACACCTTC
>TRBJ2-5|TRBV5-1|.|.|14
CASSLTGRAVTQYF
TGCGCCAGCAGCTTAACGGGGCGGGCAGTAACCCAGTACTTC
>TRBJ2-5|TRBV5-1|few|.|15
CASSSQITGTKTQYF
TGCGCCAGCAGCTCACAAATCACAGGGACGAAGACCCAGTACTTC
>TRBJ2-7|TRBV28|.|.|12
CAARKGLYEQYF
TGTGCCGCCCGTAAAGGGCTTTACGAGCAGTACTTC
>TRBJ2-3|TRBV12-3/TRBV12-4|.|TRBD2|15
CASSPWGGVPDTQYF
TGTGCCAGCAGCCCGTGGGGGGGAGTCCCAGATACGCAGTATTTT
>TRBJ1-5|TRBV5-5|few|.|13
CASSLGKGQPQHF
TGTGCCAGCAGTTTGGGAAAGGGACAGCCCCAGCATTTT
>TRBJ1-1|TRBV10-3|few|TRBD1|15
CAISDTDRANTEAFF
TGTGCCATCAGTGACACGGACAGGGCGAACACTGAAGCTTTCTTT
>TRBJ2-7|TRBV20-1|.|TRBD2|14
CSAKLAGGLYEQYF
TGCAGTGCCAAGCTAGCGGGCGGACTCTACGAGCAGTACTTC
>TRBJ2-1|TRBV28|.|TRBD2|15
CASTLGTSGFNEQFF
TGTGCCAGCACCCTCGGGACTAGCGGGTTTAATGAGCAGTTCTTC
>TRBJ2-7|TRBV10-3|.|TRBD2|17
CAISEFPGLAGDYEQYF
TGTGCCATCAGTGAGTTTCCGGGACTAGCGGGAGACTACGAGCAGTACTTC
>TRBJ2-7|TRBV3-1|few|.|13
CAGSQGGRNEQYF
TGTGCCGGCAGCCAGGGCGGTCGAAACGAGCAGTACTTC
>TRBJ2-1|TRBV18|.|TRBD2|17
CASSPLTSGSLGNEQFF
TGTGCCAGCTCACCACTGACTAGCGGGAGTTTGGGGAATGAGCAGTTCTTC
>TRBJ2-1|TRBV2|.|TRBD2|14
CASVGAGRIDEQFF
TGTGCCAGCGTCGGAGCGGGAAGGATCGATGAGCAGTTCTTC
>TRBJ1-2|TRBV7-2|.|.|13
CASSPPTGFGYTF
TGTGCCAGCAGCCCCCCGACGGGGTTTGGCTACACCTTC
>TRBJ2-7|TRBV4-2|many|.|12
CASSQDPDEQYF
TGTGCCAGCAGCCAAGACCCCGACGAGCAGTACTTC
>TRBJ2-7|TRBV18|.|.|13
CASSPARSYEQYF
TGTGCCAGCTCACCAGCCCGAAGCTACGAGCAGTACTTC
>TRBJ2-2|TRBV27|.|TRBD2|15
CASSFYGRAPGELFF
TGTGCCAGCAGTTTTTACGGGAGGGCCCCAGGGGAGCTGTTTTTT
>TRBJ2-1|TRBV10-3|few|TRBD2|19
CAISDRRTSSLSSYNEQFF
TGTGCCATCAGTGATCGGAGGACTAGCTCATTGAGCTCCTACAATGAGCAGTTCTTC
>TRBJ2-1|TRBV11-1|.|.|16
CASSLKGPSSYNEQFF
TGTGCCAGCAGCTTAAAGGGCCCGAGCTCCTACAATGAGCAGTTCTTC
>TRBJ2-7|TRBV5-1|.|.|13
CASSQMGLDEQYF
TGCGCCAGCAGCCAAATGGGATTGGACGAGCAGTACTTC
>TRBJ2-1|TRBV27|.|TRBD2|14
CASRPSGRATEQFF
TGTGCCAGCCGGCCTAGCGGGAGGGCCACCGAGCAGTTCTTC
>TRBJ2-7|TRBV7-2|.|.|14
CASSSGRSTYERYF
TGTGCCAGCAGCTCAGGACGTTCTACCTACGAGCGGTACTTC
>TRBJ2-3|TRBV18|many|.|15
CASSQKAGAPDTQYF
TGTGCCAGCTCACAGAAGGCGGGGGCACCAGATACGCAGTATTTT
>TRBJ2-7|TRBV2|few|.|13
CASSPSSNYEQYF
TGTGCCAGCAGTCCGAGCTCGAACTACGAGCAGTACTTC
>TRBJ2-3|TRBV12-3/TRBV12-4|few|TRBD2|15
CASSFGTSTTDTQYF
TGTGCCAGCAGTTTCGGGACTAGCACTACAGATACGCAGTATTTT
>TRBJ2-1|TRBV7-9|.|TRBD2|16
CASSLVGPAGGSEQFF
TGTGCCAGCAGCTTAGTGGGACCAGCGGGAGGGTCTGAGCAGTTCTTC
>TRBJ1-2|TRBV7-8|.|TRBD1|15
CASSFPLTGNYGYTF
TGTGCCAGCAGCTTCCCCTTGACAGGGAACTATGGCTACACCTTC
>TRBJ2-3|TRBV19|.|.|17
CASSMGEWPPSTDTQYF
TGTGCCAGTAGTATGGGGGAATGGCCGCCTAGCACAGATACGCAGTATTTT
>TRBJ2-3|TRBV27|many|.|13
CASSFPGYDTQYF
TGTGCCAGCAGTTTTCCGGGGTACGATACGCAGTATTTT
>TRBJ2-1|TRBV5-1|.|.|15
CASSLEGSGAHEQFF
TGCGCCAGCAGCTTGGAAGGGTCTGGGGCCCATGAGCAGTTCTTC
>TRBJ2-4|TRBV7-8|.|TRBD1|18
CASNPTPGQGLPKNIQYF
TGTGCCAGCAACCCGACTCCGGGACAGGGGCTACCCAAAAACATTCAGTACTTC
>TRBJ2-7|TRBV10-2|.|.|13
CASSGALAGEQYF
TGCGCCAGCAGTGGGGCGCTAGCCGGCGAGCAGTACTTC